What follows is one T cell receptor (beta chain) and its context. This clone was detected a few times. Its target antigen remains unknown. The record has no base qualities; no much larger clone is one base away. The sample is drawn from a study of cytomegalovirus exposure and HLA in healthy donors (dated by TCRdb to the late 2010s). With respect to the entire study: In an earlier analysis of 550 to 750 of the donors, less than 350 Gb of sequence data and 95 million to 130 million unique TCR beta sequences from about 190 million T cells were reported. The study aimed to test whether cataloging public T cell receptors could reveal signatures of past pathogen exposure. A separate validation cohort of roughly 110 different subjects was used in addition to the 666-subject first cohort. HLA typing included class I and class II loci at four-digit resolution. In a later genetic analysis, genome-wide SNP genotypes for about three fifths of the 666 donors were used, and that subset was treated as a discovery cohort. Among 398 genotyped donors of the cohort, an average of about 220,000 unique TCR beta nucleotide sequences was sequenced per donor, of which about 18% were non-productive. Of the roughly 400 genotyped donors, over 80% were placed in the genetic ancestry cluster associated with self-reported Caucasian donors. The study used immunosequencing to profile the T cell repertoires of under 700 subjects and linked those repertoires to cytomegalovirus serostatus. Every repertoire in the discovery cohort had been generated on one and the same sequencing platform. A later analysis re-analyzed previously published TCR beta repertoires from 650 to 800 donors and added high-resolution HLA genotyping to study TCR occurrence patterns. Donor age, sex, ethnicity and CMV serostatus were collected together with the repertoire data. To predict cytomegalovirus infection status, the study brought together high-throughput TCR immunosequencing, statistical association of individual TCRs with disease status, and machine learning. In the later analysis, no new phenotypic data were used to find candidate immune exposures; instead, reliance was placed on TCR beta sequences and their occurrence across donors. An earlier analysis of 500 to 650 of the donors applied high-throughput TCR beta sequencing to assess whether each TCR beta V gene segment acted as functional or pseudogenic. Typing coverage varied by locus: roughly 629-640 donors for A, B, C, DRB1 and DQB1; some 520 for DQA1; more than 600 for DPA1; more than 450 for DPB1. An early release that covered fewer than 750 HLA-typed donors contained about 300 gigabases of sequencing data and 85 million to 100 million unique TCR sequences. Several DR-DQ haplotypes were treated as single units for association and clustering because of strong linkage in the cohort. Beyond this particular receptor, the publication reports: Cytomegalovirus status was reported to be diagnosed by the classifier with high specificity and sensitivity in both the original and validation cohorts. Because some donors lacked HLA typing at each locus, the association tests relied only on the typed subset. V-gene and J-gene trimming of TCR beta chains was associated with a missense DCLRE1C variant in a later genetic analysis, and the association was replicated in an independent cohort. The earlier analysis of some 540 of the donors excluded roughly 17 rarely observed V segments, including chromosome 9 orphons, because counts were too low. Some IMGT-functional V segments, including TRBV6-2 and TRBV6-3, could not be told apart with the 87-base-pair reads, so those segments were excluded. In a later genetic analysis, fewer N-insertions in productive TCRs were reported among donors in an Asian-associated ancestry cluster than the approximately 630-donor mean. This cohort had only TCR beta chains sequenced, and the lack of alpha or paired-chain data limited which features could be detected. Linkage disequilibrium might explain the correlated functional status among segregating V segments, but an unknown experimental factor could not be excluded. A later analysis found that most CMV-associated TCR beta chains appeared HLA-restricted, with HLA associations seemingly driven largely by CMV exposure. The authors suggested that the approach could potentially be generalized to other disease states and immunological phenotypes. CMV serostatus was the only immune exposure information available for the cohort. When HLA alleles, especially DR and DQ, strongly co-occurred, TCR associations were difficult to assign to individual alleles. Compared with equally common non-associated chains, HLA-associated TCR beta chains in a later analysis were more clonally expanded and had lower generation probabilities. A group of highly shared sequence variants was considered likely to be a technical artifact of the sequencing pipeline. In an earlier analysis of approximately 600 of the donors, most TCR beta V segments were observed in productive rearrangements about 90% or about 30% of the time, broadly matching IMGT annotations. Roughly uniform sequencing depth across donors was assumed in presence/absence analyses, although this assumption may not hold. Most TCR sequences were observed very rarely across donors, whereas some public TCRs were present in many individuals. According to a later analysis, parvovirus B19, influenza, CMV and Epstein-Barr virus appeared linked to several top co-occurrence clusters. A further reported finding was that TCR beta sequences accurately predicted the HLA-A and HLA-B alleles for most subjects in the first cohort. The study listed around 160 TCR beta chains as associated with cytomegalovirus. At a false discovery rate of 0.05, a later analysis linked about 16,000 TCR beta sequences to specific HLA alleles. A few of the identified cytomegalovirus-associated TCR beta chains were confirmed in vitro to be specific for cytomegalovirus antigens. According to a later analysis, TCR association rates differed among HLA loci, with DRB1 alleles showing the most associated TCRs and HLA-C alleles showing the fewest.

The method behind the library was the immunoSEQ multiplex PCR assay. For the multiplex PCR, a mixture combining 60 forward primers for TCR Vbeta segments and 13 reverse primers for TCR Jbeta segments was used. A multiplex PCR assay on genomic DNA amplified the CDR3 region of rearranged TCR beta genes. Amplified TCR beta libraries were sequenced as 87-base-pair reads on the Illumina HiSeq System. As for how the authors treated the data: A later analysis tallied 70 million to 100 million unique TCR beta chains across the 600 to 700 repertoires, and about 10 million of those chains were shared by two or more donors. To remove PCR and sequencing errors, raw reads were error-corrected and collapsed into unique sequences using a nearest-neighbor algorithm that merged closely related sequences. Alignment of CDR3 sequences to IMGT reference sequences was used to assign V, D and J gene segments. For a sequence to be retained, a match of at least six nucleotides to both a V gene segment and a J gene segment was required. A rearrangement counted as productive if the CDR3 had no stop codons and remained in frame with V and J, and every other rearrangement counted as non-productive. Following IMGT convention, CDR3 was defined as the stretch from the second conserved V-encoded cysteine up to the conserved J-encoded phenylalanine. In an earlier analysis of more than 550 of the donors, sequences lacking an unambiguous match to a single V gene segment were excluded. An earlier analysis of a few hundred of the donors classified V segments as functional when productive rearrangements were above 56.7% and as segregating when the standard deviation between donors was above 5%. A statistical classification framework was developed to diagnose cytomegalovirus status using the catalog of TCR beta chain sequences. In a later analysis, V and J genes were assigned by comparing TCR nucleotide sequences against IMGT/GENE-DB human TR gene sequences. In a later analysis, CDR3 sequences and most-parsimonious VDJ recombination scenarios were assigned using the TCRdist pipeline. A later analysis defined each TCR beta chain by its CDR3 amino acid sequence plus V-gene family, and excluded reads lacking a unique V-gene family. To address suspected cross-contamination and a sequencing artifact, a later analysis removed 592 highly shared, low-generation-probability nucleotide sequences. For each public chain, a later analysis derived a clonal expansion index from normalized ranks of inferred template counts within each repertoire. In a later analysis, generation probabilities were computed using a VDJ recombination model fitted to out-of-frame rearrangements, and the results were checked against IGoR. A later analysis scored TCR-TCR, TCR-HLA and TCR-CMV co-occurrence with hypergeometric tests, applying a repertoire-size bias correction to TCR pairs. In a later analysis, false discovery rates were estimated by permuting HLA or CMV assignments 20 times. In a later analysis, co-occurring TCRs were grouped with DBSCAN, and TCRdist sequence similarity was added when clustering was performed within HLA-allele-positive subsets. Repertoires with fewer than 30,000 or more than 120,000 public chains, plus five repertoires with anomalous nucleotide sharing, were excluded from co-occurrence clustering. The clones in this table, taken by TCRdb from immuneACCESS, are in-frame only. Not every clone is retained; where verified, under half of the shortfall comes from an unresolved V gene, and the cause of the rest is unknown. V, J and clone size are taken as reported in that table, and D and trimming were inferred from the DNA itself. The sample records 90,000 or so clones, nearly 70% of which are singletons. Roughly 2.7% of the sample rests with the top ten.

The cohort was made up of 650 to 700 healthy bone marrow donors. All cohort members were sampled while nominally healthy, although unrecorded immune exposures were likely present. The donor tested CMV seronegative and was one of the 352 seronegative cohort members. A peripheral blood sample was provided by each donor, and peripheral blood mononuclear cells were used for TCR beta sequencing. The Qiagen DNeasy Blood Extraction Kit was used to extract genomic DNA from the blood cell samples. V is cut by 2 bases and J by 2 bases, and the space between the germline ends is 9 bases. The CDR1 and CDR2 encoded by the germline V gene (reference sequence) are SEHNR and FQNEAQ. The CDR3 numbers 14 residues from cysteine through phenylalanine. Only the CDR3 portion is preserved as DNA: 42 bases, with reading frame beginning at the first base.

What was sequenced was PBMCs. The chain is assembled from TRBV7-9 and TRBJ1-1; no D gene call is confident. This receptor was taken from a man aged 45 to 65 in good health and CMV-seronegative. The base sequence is TGTGCCAGCAGCTTAAGACACATTAACACTGAAGCTTTCTTT. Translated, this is CASSLRHINTEAFF.